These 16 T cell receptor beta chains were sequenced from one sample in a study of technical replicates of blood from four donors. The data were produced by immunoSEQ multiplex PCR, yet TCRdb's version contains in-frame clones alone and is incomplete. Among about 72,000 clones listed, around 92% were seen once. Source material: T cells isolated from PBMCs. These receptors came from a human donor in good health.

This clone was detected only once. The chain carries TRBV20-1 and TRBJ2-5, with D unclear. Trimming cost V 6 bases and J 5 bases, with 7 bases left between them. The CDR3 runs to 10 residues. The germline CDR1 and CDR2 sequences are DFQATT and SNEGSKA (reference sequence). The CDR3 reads CSAELETQYF. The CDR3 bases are TGCAGTGCAGAGCTGGAGACCCAGTACTTC.

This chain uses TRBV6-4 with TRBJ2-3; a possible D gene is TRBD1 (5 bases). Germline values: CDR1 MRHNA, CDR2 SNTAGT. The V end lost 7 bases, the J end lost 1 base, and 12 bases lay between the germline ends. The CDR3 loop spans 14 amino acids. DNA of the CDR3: TGTGCCAGCAAACTTGAACAGGGCACAGATACGCAGTATTTT. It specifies CASKLEQGTDTQYF.

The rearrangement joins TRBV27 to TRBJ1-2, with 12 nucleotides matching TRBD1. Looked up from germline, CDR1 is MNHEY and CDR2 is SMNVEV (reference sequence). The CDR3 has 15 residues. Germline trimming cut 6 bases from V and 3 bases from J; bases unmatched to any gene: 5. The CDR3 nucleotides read TGTGCCAGCAGAGGGGACAGGGGGCTTTACTATGGCTACACCTTC. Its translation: CASRGDRGLYYGYTF.

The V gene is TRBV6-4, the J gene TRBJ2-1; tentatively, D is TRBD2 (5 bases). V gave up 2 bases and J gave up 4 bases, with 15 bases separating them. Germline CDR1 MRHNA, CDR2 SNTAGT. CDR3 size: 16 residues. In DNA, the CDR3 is TGTGCCAGCAGTGACATGGAGAGCGGATTGTACAATGAGCAGTTCTTC. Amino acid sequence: CASSDMESGLYNEQFF.

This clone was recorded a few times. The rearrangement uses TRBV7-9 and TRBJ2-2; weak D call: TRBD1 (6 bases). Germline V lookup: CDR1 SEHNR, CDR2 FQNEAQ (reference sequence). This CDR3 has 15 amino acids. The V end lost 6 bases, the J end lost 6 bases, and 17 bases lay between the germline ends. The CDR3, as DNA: TGTGCCAGCAGTTACCAGGGGAGTCCACCCGGGGAGCTGTTTTTT. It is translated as CASSYQGSPPGELFF.

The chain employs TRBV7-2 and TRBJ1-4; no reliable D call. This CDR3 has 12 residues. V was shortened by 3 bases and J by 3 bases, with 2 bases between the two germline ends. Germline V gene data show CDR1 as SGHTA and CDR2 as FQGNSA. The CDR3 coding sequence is TGTGCCAGCAGCTTCTCTAATGAAAAACTGTTTTTT. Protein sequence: CASSFSNEKLFF.

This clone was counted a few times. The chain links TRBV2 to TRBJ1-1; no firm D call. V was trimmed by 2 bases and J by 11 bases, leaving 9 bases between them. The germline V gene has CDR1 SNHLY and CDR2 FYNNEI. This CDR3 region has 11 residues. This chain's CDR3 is CASSESEAAFF. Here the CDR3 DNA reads TGTGCCAGCAGTGAATCCGAAGCGGCTTTCTTT.

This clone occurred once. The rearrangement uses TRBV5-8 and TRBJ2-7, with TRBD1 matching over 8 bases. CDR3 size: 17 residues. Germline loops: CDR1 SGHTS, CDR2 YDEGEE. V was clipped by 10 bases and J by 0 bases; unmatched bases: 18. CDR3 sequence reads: CADDRGTSGPSSYEQYF. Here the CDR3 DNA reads TGTGCCGATGACAGGGGTACCTCAGGTCCCAGCTCCTACGAGCAGTACTTC.

CDR3 sequence: CASSLTGSGANVLTF. As DNA, the CDR3 is TGCGCCAGCAGCCTGACAGGATCTGGGGCCAACGTCCTGACTTTC. The rearrangement links TRBV4-1 to TRBJ2-6, with TRBD1 as a possible D gene (6 bases). The CDR3 is 15 amino acids. In germline, CDR1 is MGHRA, CDR2 YSYEKL. Trimming cost V 4 bases and J 1 base, with 8 bases left between them.

CDR3 protein: CASSQHQGSGNTIYF. CDR3 nucleotide sequence: TGCGCCAGCAGCCAACACCAGGGTTCTGGAAACACCATATATTTT. V and J are TRBV4-1 and TRBJ1-3; D may be TRBD1 (5 bases). Germline V gives CDR1 MGHRA, CDR2 YSYEKL. V was cut by 2 bases and J by 1 base, with 9 bases left in between. The CDR3 has 15 amino acids.

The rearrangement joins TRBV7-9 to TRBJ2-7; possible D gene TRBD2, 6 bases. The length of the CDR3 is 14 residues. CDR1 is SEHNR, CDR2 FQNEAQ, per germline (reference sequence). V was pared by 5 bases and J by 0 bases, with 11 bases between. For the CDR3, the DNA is TGTGCCAGCAGCCGCTTAGCGGCCTCCTACGAGCAGTACTTC. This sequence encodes CASSRLAASYEQYF.

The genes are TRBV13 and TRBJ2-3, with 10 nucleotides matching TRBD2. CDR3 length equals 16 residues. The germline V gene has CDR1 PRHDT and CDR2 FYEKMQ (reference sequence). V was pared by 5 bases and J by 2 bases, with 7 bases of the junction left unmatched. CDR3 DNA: TGTGCCAGCAGCCCAGGGACTAGCGTTTACACAGATACGCAGTATTTT. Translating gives CASSPGTSVYTDTQYF.

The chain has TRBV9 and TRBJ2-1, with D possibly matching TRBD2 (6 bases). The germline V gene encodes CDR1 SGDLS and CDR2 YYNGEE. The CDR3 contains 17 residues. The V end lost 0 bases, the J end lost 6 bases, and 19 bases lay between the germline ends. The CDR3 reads CASSVAGSGVLGNEQFF. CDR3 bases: TGTGCCAGCAGCGTAGCTGGGTCGGGGGTGTTGGGCAATGAGCAGTTCTTC.

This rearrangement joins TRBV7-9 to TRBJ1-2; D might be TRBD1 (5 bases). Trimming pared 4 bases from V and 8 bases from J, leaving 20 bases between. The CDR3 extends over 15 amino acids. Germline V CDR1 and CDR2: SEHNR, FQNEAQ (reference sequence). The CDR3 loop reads CASSSPTGTIEGYTF. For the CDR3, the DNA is TGTGCCAGCAGCTCCCCTACCGGGACTATAGAAGGCTACACCTTC.

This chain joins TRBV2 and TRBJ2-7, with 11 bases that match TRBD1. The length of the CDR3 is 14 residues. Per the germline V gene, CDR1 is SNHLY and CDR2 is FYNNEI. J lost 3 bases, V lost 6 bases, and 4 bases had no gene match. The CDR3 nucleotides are TGTGCCAGCAGCCCGGGACAGGGGGGCTACGAGCAGTACTTC. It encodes CASSPGQGGYEQYF.

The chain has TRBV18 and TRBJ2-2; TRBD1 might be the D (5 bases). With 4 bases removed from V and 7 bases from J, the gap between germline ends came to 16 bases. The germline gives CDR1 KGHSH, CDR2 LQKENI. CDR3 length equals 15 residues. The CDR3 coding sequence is TGTGCCAGCTCACTTCCAGGGTATCGAAGCGGGGAGCTGTTTTTT. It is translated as CASSLPGYRSGELFF.